The 29 T cell receptor beta chains presented below share a single source sample, sequenced in a study of cytomegalovirus exposure and HLA in healthy donors. The PCR contained 60 Vbeta and 13 Jbeta primers. Libraries were prepared by immunoSEQ multiplex PCR; TCRdb keeps only in-frame clonotypes and omits some of them. The data hold 90,000 to 150,000 clones, with roughly 8.6% observed a single time. Sequenced input: PBMCs. These receptors all stem from a woman between 40 and 50 years old in good health and CMV-seropositive.

This chain connects TRBV5-6 to TRBJ1-2; TRBD1 is a possible D gene (6 bases). The CDR3 has 13 amino acids. V gave up 0 bases and J gave up 8 bases, with 11 bases separating them. The germline gives CDR1 SGHDT, CDR2 YYEEEE. CDR3 loop: CASSLVTGNGYTF. The CDR3 coding sequence is TGTGCCAGCAGCTTGGTCACAGGGAACGGCTACACCTTC.

The rearrangement uses TRBV25-1 and TRBJ2-3, with D perhaps TRBD2 (5 bases). Looked up from germline, CDR1 is MGHDK and CDR2 is SYGVNS. Trimming pared 7 bases from V and 4 bases from J, leaving 15 bases between. The CDR3 consists of 14 residues. The CDR3 loop reads CASTSFGVPDTQYF. For the CDR3, the DNA is TGTGCCAGCACCTCCTTCGGGGTACCAGATACGCAGTATTTT. The full variable domain, rest sourced from reference TRBV25-1 and TRBJ2-3, is EADIYQTPRYLVIGTGKKITLECSQTMGHDKMYWYQQDPGMELHLIHYSYGVNSTEKGDLSSESTVSRIRTEHFPLTLESARPSHTSQYLCASTSFGVPDTQYFGPGTRLTVL.

This clone has just a few counts. The chain has TRBV18 and TRBJ1-2; 9 positions agree with TRBD1. Germline CDR1 KGHSH, CDR2 LQKENI. The CDR3 is 16 residues long. The junction had 3 bases not matched to a gene; V was cut back by 0 bases and J by 1 base. CDR3: CASSPPSGQGNYGYTF. The CDR3 bases are TGTGCCAGCTCACCACCATCGGGACAGGGTAACTATGGCTACACCTTC.

This clone was observed a handful of times. This chain links TRBV19 with TRBJ2-7; 7 nucleotides agree with TRBD1. Germline V gene lookup returns CDR1 LNHDA and CDR2 SQIVND (reference sequence). There are 15 residues in the CDR3. The J segment lost 1 base and the V segment lost 3 bases, leaving 6 bases of the junction unmatched. CDR3 nucleotides: TGTGCCAGTAGTATCTCCGGACAGGCTTCCTACGAGCAGTACTTC. It encodes CASSISGQASYEQYF.

There are a few counts of this clone. The chain has TRBV13 and TRBJ1-6, with no clear D. The CDR3 covers 13 residues. Between the trimmed V and J ends, which lost 5 bases and 9 bases, there was a span of 11 bases. Germline loops: CDR1 PRHDT, CDR2 FYEKMQ (reference sequence). The CDR3 loop reads CASSLGRVSPLHF. The CDR3 DNA reads TGTGCCAGCAGCCTCGGTCGGGTTTCACCCCTCCACTTT. The full variable domain, completed using reference TRBV13 and TRBJ1-6, is AAGVIQSPRHLIKEKRETATLKCYPIPRHDTVYWYQQGPGQDPQFLISFYEKMQSDKGSIPDRFSAQQFSDYHSELNMSSLELGDSALYFCASSLGRVSPLHFGNGTRLTVT.

The CDR3 region is CALSRVREQYF. The DNA for the CDR3 is TGTGCCTTGTCCAGGGTACGGGAGCAGTACTTC. This rearrangement joins TRBV30 to TRBJ2-7, with D possibly matching TRBD1 (5 bases). The CDR3 is 11 amino acids. The germline V gene encodes CDR1 GTSNPN and CDR2 SVGIG (reference sequence). Between the trimmed V and J ends, which lost 7 bases and 7 bases, there was a span of 14 bases.

In this sample, this clone turned up a few times. The V gene is TRBV2, the J gene TRBJ2-3, with D perhaps matching TRBD2 (6 bases). The V gene's germline CDR1 is SNHLY and CDR2 FYNNEI. This CDR3 region has 13 residues. The V end lost 7 bases, the J end lost 3 bases, and 11 bases lay between the germline ends. CDR3 DNA: TGTGCCAGCAAGTTCGGGGGTACAGATACGCAGTATTTT. It is translated as CASKFGGTDTQYF.

This clone appeared a few times. The chain is built from TRBV5-5 and TRBJ1-5; D not certain. Per germline, CDR1 SGHKS and CDR2 YYEKEE (reference sequence). Trimming removed 4 bases at V and 1 base at J, with 15 bases between. This CDR3 region has 16 residues. CDR3 in DNA: TGTGCCAGCAGCCTAGCACCGCCTGGGAGCAATCAGCCCCAGCATTTT. Translation: CASSLAPPGSNQPQHF.

This clone was seen only a few times. This chain uses TRBV7-2 with TRBJ1-2; the match to TRBD1 covers 8 bases. The CDR3 has 15 amino acids. The V gene's germline CDR1 is SGHTA and CDR2 FQGNSA. J was trimmed by 5 bases and V by 4 bases; bases with no gene match: 9. The CDR3 spells CASSSPRGQGYGYTF. CDR3 coding DNA: TGTGCCAGCAGCTCCCCCAGGGGGCAAGGATATGGCTACACCTTC.

The chain recombines TRBV14 with TRBJ1-1; possibly TRBD1 for D (5 bases). The V gene's germline CDR1 is SGHDN and CDR2 FVKESK. This CDR3 has 17 amino acids. Trimming removed 0 bases from V and 0 bases from J, with 14 bases in between. CDR3 amino acids: CASSQDSHRGMNTEAFF. The CDR3 coding sequence is TGTGCCAGCAGCCAAGATAGTCACCGGGGGATGAACACTGAAGCTTTCTTT.

This clone was seen a handful of times. This chain connects TRBV2 to TRBJ1-3; possibly TRBD1 for D (5 bases). The CDR3 is 15 residues long. Germline values: CDR1 SNHLY, CDR2 FYNNEI. V was cut by 6 bases and J by 0 bases, with 12 bases left in between. The DNA of the CDR3 is TGTGCCAGCAGAAGCGACAGACTCTCTGGAAACACCATATATTTT. Translating gives CASRSDRLSGNTIYF.

The genes are TRBV30 and TRBJ1-6; perhaps TRBD1 as D (5 bases). This CDR3 comprises 16 residues. The V end lost 4 bases, the J end lost 0 bases, and 13 bases lay between the germline ends. From germline, CDR1 is GTSNPN and CDR2 SVGIG (reference sequence). The CDR3 DNA reads TGTGCCTGGAATCAAGACAGCAGCTCCTATAATTCACCCCTCCACTTT. It translates to CAWNQDSSSYNSPLHF.

This clone was recorded a few times. The chain recombines TRBV29-1 with TRBJ2-5; 9 nucleotides line up with TRBD1. With the DNA end fitting TRBJ2-7 better, the J assignment may be wrong. CDR3 length: 13 residues. The germline V gene has CDR1 SQVTM and CDR2 ANQGSEA. This CDR3 reads CSVCRTGAYEQYF. In DNA form, the CDR3 reads TGCAGCGTCTGTAGGACAGGGGCCTACGAGCAGTACTTC.

By proportion, this clone is medium-sized (0.01 to 0.1%). The gene calls are TRBV6-5 and TRBJ1-4; no reliable D call. The CDR3 covers 14 residues. The germline gives CDR1 MNHEY, CDR2 SVGAGI. The V and J ends lost 8 bases and 3 bases respectively, with 13 bases between them. The CDR3 coding sequence is TGTGCCAGCCGCCATTACGGGGCTAATGAAAAACTGTTTTTT. Translated, it gives CASRHYGANEKLFF.

On this clone itself: Within the sample, other DNA sequences also encode this same CDR3. The V call is TRBV11-1, the J call TRBJ1-1; the D gene is possibly TRBD1 (5 bases). Germline V lookup: CDR1 SGHAT, CDR2 FQDESV (reference sequence). V was pared by 0 bases and J by 1 base, with 6 bases between. This CDR3 region has 14 residues. For the CDR3, the DNA is TGTGCCAGCAGCTTAGCCAGGGCGAACACTGAAGCTTTCTTT. Encoded protein: CASSLARANTEAFF. Filled out from reference TRBV11-1 and TRBJ1-1, the complete variable domain reads EAEVAQSPRYKITEKSQAVAFWCDPISGHATLYWYRQILGQGPELLVQFQDESVVDDSQLPKDRFSAERLKGVDSTLKIQPAELGDSAMYLCASSLARANTEAFFGQGTRLTVV.

This clone was seen more than once but under ten times. The V gene is TRBV19, the J gene TRBJ1-1, with D tentatively TRBD1 (5 bases). This CDR3 spans 15 amino acids. V was cut by 8 bases and J by 4 bases, with 20 bases left in between. Germline lookup yields CDR1 LNHDA and CDR2 SQIVND (reference sequence). CDR3 nucleotide sequence: TGTGCCAGTCCCCCTTCCGGGGGAAATCGCACTGAAGCTTTCTTT. It translates to CASPPSGGNRTEAFF. Complete variable domain (other parts from reference TRBV19 and TRBJ1-1): DGGITQSPKYLFRKEGQNVTLSCEQNLNHDAMYWYRQDPGQGLRLIYYSQIVNDFQKGDIAEGYSVSREKKESFPLTVTSAQKNPTAFYLCASPPSGGNRTEAFFGQGTRLTVV.

The rearrangement uses TRBV5-1 and TRBJ1-2, with 9 bases aligning to TRBD1. V shed 3 bases and J 6 bases; nucleotides not matched to a gene: 6. The CDR3 is made up of 14 amino acids. The V gene's germline CDR1 is SGHRS and CDR2 YFSETQ. CDR3 loop: CASSWGTGSDGYTF. The CDR3 DNA follows: TGCGCCAGCAGCTGGGGGACAGGGTCCGATGGCTACACCTTC.

This clone was seen a few times. V gene TRBV11-2 combines with J gene TRBJ1-1; 7 bases are a match to TRBD1. Unmatched junction bases numbered 8, after V lost 4 bases and J lost 3 bases. The CDR3 contains 15 residues. Germline V lookup: CDR1 SGHAT, CDR2 FQNNGV. The CDR3 DNA reads as TGTGCCAGCAGCTCACGACAGGGTCTTCACACTGAAGCTTTCTTT. Amino acids: CASSSRQGLHTEAFF.

A word on this clone: The junction departs from germline at one end; a sequencing error may be responsible. The chain recombines TRBV18 with TRBJ1-1; 7 bases are shared with TRBD1. The CDR3 covers 16 residues. Germline CDR1 and CDR2: KGHSH and LQKENI. The CDR3 DNA reads TGTGACAGCTCACCCAGGGGGGCTGGGTCGAAAACTGAAGCTTTCTTT. It encodes CDSSPRGAGSKTEAFF.

This clone showed up many times. The CDR3 sequence is CASSFWTGLEQPQHF. In DNA, the CDR3 is TGTGCCAGCAGCTTTTGGACAGGGCTCGAACAGCCCCAGCATTTT. The V and J genes are TRBV5-6 and TRBJ1-5; 8 bases map to TRBD1. With V trimmed by 2 bases and J by 7 bases, 8 bases remained unmatched. Germline values: CDR1 SGHDT, CDR2 YYEEEE. CDR3 length equals 15 residues. Full variable domain (remainder filled in from reference TRBV5-6 and TRBJ1-5): DAGVTQSPTHLIKTRGQQVTLRCSPKSGHDTVSWYQQALGQGPQFIFQYYEEEERQRGNFPDRFSGHQFPNYSSELNVNALLLGDSALYLCASSFWTGLEQPQHFGDGTRLSIL.

V usage is TRBV4-1 and J usage is TRBJ2-1; 10 positions agree with TRBD1. CDR1 is MGHRA, CDR2 YSYEKL, per germline. The trim removed 0 bases at V and 9 bases at J, leaving 8 bases unmatched. This CDR3 has 16 residues. CDR3 nucleotides: TGCGCCAGCAGCCAAGAAAAGGACAGGGGGTCGGGTGAGCAGTTCTTC. Amino acids: CASSQEKDRGSGEQFF.

This clone was detected a few times. The J gene is TRBJ2-5, the V gene TRBV11-2; 8 nucleotides align to TRBD1. The germline V gene encodes CDR1 SGHAT and CDR2 FQNNGV. The CDR3 has 14 amino acids. V shed 2 bases and J 2 bases; nucleotides not matched to a gene: 1. The CDR3 here is CASSLNRGQETQYF. CDR3 DNA sequence: TGTGCCAGCAGCTTAAACAGGGGGCAAGAGACCCAGTACTTC.

This clone was recorded a few times. CDR3 in amino acids: CASRFSGGAGYEQYF. The CDR3, as DNA: TGTGCCAGCAGATTTAGCGGGGGGGCCGGGTACGAGCAGTACTTC. The genes are TRBV5-4 and TRBJ2-7; 11 nucleotides align to TRBD2. The CDR3 has 15 amino acids. Germline V lookup: CDR1 SGHNT, CDR2 YYREEE (reference sequence). With V trimmed by 5 bases and J by 4 bases, 8 bases remained unmatched. The full variable domain, completed using reference TRBV5-4 and TRBJ2-7, is ETGVTQSPTHLIKTRGQQVTLRCSSQSGHNTVSWYQQALGQGPQFIFQYYREEENGRGNFPPRFSGLQFPNYSSELNVNALELDDSALYLCASRFSGGAGYEQYFGPGTRLTVT.

This clone came up a few times. The chain joins TRBV5-1 to TRBJ1-2; 8 bases fit TRBD1. This CDR3 comprises 14 residues. J lost 3 bases, V lost 4 bases, and 5 bases had no gene match. Germline values: CDR1 SGHRS, CDR2 YFSETQ. The CDR3 coding sequence is TGCGCCAGCAGCCACCAGACAGGGGACTATGGCTACACCTTC. It codes for CASSHQTGDYGYTF.

This clone was seen a few times. The chain has TRBV28 and TRBJ1-2; 8 bases line up with TRBD1. The CDR3 covers 13 residues. CDR1 is MDHEN and CDR2 is SYDVKM in the germline V gene. Trimming removed 6 bases from V and 8 bases from J; junction bases left unmatched: 8. CDR3 amino acids: CASRPDRVLGYTF. The CDR3 bases are TGTGCCAGCAGACCGGACAGGGTCCTAGGCTACACCTTC.

This clone was seen only a few times. The V gene is TRBV9, the J gene TRBJ1-2; 7 bases line up with TRBD1. Germline trimming cut 4 bases from V and 4 bases from J; bases unmatched to any gene: 7. This CDR3 contains 14 residues. Germline V lookup: CDR1 SGDLS, CDR2 YYNGEE. For the CDR3, the DNA is TGTGCCAGCAGCCCAAGACAGGGATCCTATGGCTACACCTTC. Encoded protein: CASSPRQGSYGYTF.

In its sample, this clone was seen a few times. The chain employs TRBV7-6 and TRBJ1-1; unclear D gene. Between the trimmed V and J ends, which lost 0 bases and 1 base, there was a span of 9 bases. The V gene's germline CDR1 is SGHVS and CDR2 FNYEAQ. CDR3 length: 15 residues. CDR3 protein: CASSLARTGNTEAFF. DNA of the CDR3: TGTGCCAGCAGCTTAGCGAGGACTGGGAACACTGAAGCTTTCTTT.

This clone has more than one count but fewer than ten. The J gene is TRBJ2-7, the V gene TRBV13; D possibly corresponds to TRBD1 (6 bases). The CDR3 is 14 residues long. Germline V gene lookup returns CDR1 PRHDT and CDR2 FYEKMQ (reference sequence). V was cut by 7 bases and J by 2 bases, with 15 bases left in between. CDR3 amino acids: CASTAGTKTYEQYF. DNA for the CDR3: TGTGCCAGCACCGCCGGGACAAAGACCTACGAGCAGTACTTC.

In its sample, this clone was seen a few times. J is TRBJ2-2 and V is TRBV2; D ambiguous. Germline assignment: CDR1 SNHLY and CDR2 FYNNEI. The V end lost 7 bases, the J end lost 1 base, and 10 bases lay between the germline ends. CDR3 length: 14 residues. CDR3 nucleotides: TGTGCCAGCACTACCACCTGGAACACCGGGGAGCTGTTTTTT. Its translation is CASTTTWNTGELFF.